The clone carrying this T cell receptor (beta chain) has a count of ten or more. TCRdb independently ran MiXCR on the PCR reads; one entry per CDR3 protein. The table records about 640,000 distinct CDR3 sequences, 15% to 20% of them present only once. This entry belongs to a study of molecular identifiers for immune sequencing clone quantification. Trimming cost V 2 bases and J 2 bases, with 9 bases left between them. Looked up from germline, CDR1 is SQVTM and CDR2 is ANQGSEA. The CDR3 consists of 13 residues. Input material: naive CD8+ T cells from blood, with Jurkat cell RNA spiked in. The subset was: FACS-sorted CD8+CD4-CCR7+CD45RA+ naive T cells. This chain uses TRBV29-1 with TRBJ2-5; D gene ambiguous. The receptor comes from a human donor in good health. Some libraries in this study had Jurkat cell RNA spiked in. CDR3 nucleotides: TGCAGCGTTGAAAATGGGTTACAAGAGACCCAGTACTTC. This encodes CSVENGLQETQYF.